Shown below are 17 T cell receptor beta chains from a single sample sequenced in a study of Graves' ophthalmopathy and Graves' hyperthyroidism. Investigators amplified TCR beta CDR3 regions from RNA transcripts. HTBI primers were used in a first-round RT-PCR, which preceded a second-round multiplex PCR. MiXCR, applied by TCRdb to the multiplex PCR reads, yields one record per CDR3 protein. The sample records around 1,200,000 distinct CDR3 sequences, 35% to 40% being singletons. The sequencing input was peripheral blood or thyroid tissue (not recorded which). The receptors here all came from an adult man with Graves' hyperthyroidism.

The chain carries TRBV4-1 and TRBJ2-7; no reliable D call. The CDR3 totals 16 residues. V shed 1 base and J shed 3 bases, with 16 bases lying between them. Germline loops: CDR1 MGHRA, CDR2 YSYEKL. The CDR3 bases are TGCGCCAGCAGCCAAGTCCGTGGCCCGGCAAACTACGAGCAGTACTTC. Its protein product is CASSQVRGPANYEQYF.

The V call is TRBV5-1, the J call TRBJ1-2; 7 nucleotides match TRBD1. Germline trimming cut 10 bases from V and 2 bases from J; bases unmatched to any gene: 8. The CDR3 consists of 13 residues. Germline V lookup: CDR1 SGHRS, CDR2 YFSETQ. The CDR3 sequence is CAGYRDSNYGYTF. The CDR3 DNA is TGCGCCGGCTACCGGGACAGCAACTATGGCTACACCTTC.

V and J are TRBV7-8 and TRBJ1-4; TRBD1 agrees at 11 bases. V gave up 5 bases and J gave up 7 bases; unmatched junction bases: 6. The CDR3 spans 15 residues. Germline V CDR1 and CDR2: SGHVS, FQNEAQ. The chain's CDR3 is CASSPGQGAGEKLFF. The CDR3 nucleotides read TGTGCCAGCAGCCCCGGACAGGGGGCCGGTGAAAAACTGTTTTTT.

In DNA, the CDR3 is TGTGCCAGCAGCCCCAAGCAAGGGTATGAAAAACTGTTTTTT. Its protein product is CASSPKQGYEKLFF. V is TRBV9 and J is TRBJ1-4; D gene unclear. Trimming took 4 bases from V and 6 from J, leaving 13 bases between them. Germline V CDR1 and CDR2: SGDLS, YYNGEE. This CDR3 spans 14 amino acids. Drawing the rest from reference TRBV9 and TRBJ1-4, the complete variable domain is DSGVTQTPKHLITATGQRVTLRCSPRSGDLSVYWYQQSLDQGLQFLIQYYNGEERAKGNILERFSAQQFPDLHSELNLSSLELGDSALYFCASSPKQGYEKLFFGSGTQLSVL.

A word on this clonotype: A much larger clone is a single base away; this may be a read error. V usage is TRBV20-1 and J usage is TRBJ1-2; possible D gene TRBD1, 6 bases. The CDR3 is made up of 13 amino acids. Germline lookup yields CDR1 DFQATT and CDR2 SNEGSKA (reference sequence). V lost 6 bases and J 1 base, leaving 12 bases between the germline ends. Written as DNA, the CDR3 is TGCAGTGCCGAAGGGGGGGATAACTATGGCTACACCTTC. Its translation: CSAEGGDNYGYTF.

This clonotype was seen repeatedly, ten times or more. The chain employs TRBV25-1 and TRBJ2-5, with 14 positions matching TRBD2. Germline V gives CDR1 MGHDK, CDR2 SYGVNS. The CDR3 is made up of 15 amino acids. V trimming: 3 bases; J trimming: 4 bases; junction bases outside the gene matches: 1. CDR3 sequence: CASSEGLAGVETQYF. CDR3 DNA sequence: TGTGCCAGCAGTGAGGGACTAGCGGGAGTAGAGACCCAGTACTTC.

Many counts were recorded for this clonotype. The chain is built from TRBV7-8 and TRBJ2-2; 8 bases map to TRBD1. Germline CDR1 SGHVS, CDR2 FQNEAQ. Trimming cost V 1 base and J 5 bases; bases outside gene matches: 6. The CDR3 spans 16 residues. The CDR3 region is CASSLGGQGATGELFF. For the CDR3, the DNA is TGTGCCAGCAGCTTAGGGGGGCAGGGGGCGACCGGGGAGCTGTTTTTT.

This clonotype was detected ten times or more. The V call is TRBV12-3 or TRBV12-4, the J call TRBJ1-4, with a possible D match to TRBD1 (6 bases). Deletions cut 5 bases from V and 7 bases from J, with 17 bases between. The CDR3 runs 15 residues. The CDR3, as DNA: TGTGCCAGCAGTCGACAGGCCATAGGTGGTGAAAAACTGTTTTTT. Protein product: CASSRQAIGGEKLFF.

In its sample, this clonotype was seen many times. For the CDR3, the DNA is TGCAGTGCTAGGGAACAACTCAGGGTTGGGTATGGCTACACCTTC. This sequence encodes CSAREQLRVGYGYTF. V gene TRBV20-1 combines with J gene TRBJ1-2; perhaps TRBD1 as D (5 bases). CDR3 length equals 15 residues. Trimming shortened V by 3 bases and J by 5 bases, and 19 bases separated the two germline ends. Germline loops: CDR1 DFQATT, CDR2 SNEGSKA (reference sequence).

As concerns this clonotype: Since a much larger clone is just one base distant, this may be a read error. The chain uses TRBV7-9 and TRBJ1-2, with D perhaps TRBD1 (5 bases). Trimming cost V 5 bases and J 0 bases, with 10 bases left between them. CDR1 SEHNR and CDR2 FQNEAQ come from the germline V gene (reference sequence). CDR3 length: 14 residues. This CDR3 reads CASSHTGPNYGYTF. The CDR3, as DNA: TGTGCCAGCAGCCATACGGGGCCTAACTATGGCTACACCTTC.

In regard to this clonotype: The junction and the germline gene differ at one end; a read error may be behind it. The V call is TRBV28, the J call TRBJ1-5; no clear D. The germline CDR1 and CDR2 sequences are MDHEN and SYDVKM. The length of the CDR3 is 13 residues. The DNA for the CDR3 is TGTGCCAGCAGTTTTTTAATGGGTCAGCCCCACCATTTT. Translation gives CASSFLMGQPHHF.

This chain's CDR3 is CASSRLQDYPGTQYF. CDR3 bases: TGTGCCAGCAGCAGGCTACAGGACTACCCGGGTACGCAGTATTTT. The chain has TRBV7-9 and TRBJ2-3; a weak D match, TRBD2 (6 bases). V was pared by 5 bases and J by 8 bases, with 20 bases between. The length of the CDR3 is 15 residues. CDR1 is SEHNR and CDR2 is FQNEAQ in the germline V gene (reference sequence).

This clonotype was found a few times. The junction and the germline gene differ at one end; a read error may be behind it. V is TRBV7-2 and J is TRBJ2-7; TRBD1 matches 11 bases. The CDR3 loop spans 15 amino acids. CDR1 is SGHTA, CDR2 FQGNSA, per germline. This chain's CDR3 is CASSQRTGGWPEQYF. The CDR3 DNA reads as TGCGCCAGCAGCCAACGGACAGGGGGCTGGCCCGAGCAGTACTTC.

The chain links TRBV5-1 to TRBJ2-5; 10 bases map to TRBD2. Germline V lookup: CDR1 SGHRS, CDR2 YFSETQ. CDR3 size: 17 residues. V dropped 3 bases and J dropped 0; count of bases not matched to a gene: 8. CDR3 amino acids: CASSWGVGLADQETQYF. The CDR3 DNA is TGCGCCAGCAGCTGGGGGGTCGGACTAGCGGACCAAGAGACCCAGTACTTC.

The table lists this clonotype with many counts. The chain recombines TRBV25-1 with TRBJ2-7, with a tentative D call TRBD1 (6 bases). The germline V gene has CDR1 MGHDK and CDR2 SYGVNS. The CDR3 spans 12 residues. V lost 8 bases to trimming and J lost 6 bases, with 14 bases between them. CDR3 in DNA: TGTGCCAGCCGGGACACCGGACGCGAGCAGTACTTC. Encoded protein: CASRDTGREQYF.

With respect to this clonotype: This sequence may be a read error, since a much larger clone differs from it by one base. The chain uses TRBV7-8 and TRBJ2-2; TRBD1 is a possible D gene (6 bases). CDR3 size: 15 residues. The V gene's germline CDR1 is SGHVS and CDR2 FQNEAQ. The CDR3 spells CAGSEQGSDTGELFF. The CDR3, as DNA: TGTGCCGGCAGCGAACAGGGCTCCGACACCGGGGAGCTGTTTTTT.

This clonotype was seen many times. V usage is TRBV7-2 and J usage is TRBJ1-4, with 7 bases matching TRBD1. The germline CDR1 and CDR2 sequences are SGHTA and FQGNSA. The CDR3 runs 17 residues. V lost 5 bases and J lost 2; bases outside the gene matches: 11. The CDR3 DNA is TGTGCCAGCAGCATACAGGGGAGGGTGGCGACTAATGAAAAACTGTTTTTT. Protein sequence: CASSIQGRVATNEKLFF.